This T cell receptor (beta chain) was sequenced in a study of blood T cell repertoires in COVID-19. Study background: Spain, Italy and the United States supplied samples that represented acute and convalescent COVID-19. PBMCs, B-cell-depleted T cells, or T cells provided the cDNA or gDNA that made up the material.

Those enrolled in Seattle joined during active infection and were followed longitudinally afterward. Only in-frame clones appear in the TCRdb table, and some are missing; sequencing was by immunoSEQ multiplex PCR. The repertoire has about 82,000 clones, 60% to 80% of them found once; the top ten carry about a third. This CDR3 contains 17 residues. CDR1 is SGHTA and CDR2 is FQGNSA in the germline V gene. V was pared by 2 bases and J by 5 bases, with 21 bases between. V is TRBV7-2 and J is TRBJ2-5; D is perhaps TRBD1 (6 bases). This clonotype was obtained from a man aged 60-69 years with COVID-19, enrolled during active disease. Sample: peripheral blood. CDR3 sequence (DNA): TGTGCCAGCAGCTTAAAGGGGCTGGGGGCGCTTCACGAGACCCAGTACTTC. Residues: CASSLKGLGALHETQYF.